The source of this T cell receptor beta chain is a study of graft-versus-host responses after intestinal transplantation. Per the germline V gene, CDR1 is SGHKS and CDR2 is YYEKEE (reference sequence). The V end lost 1 base, the J end lost 1 base, and 12 bases lay between the germline ends. The CDR3 loop spans 16 amino acids. Profiling relied on immunoSEQ multiplex PCR, and the TCRdb table lists in-frame clones only, not all of them. The table includes more than 95,000 clones, roughly nine tenths detected once. Concerning this clone: Antigen: not known.

Study outcomes and limitations: Patients who carried graft-donor T cell macrochimerism also had high graft-versus-host to host-versus-graft clonal ratios in their allografts. Circulating GvH clones peaking coincided with falling HvG clones soon after transplant.

The receptor's source is a human donor who received an intestinal transplant. The sample was unstimulated CD4+ T cells sorted from spleen or lymph node cells, taken before intestinal transplant. This sequence joins TRBV5-5 and TRBJ2-1, with a possible D match to TRBD2 (5 bases). CDR3 protein: CASSLRQRFSYNEQFF. The CDR3 region has the DNA TGTGCCAGCAGCTTGCGGCAGCGGTTTTCCTACAATGAGCAGTTCTTC.